The T cell receptor (beta chain) under discussion was sequenced for a study of human T cells and chemical hapten exposure. At the level of the study: Per-sample TCR yields varied mainly from small pooled library volume differences.

Study findings and constraints: Unchanged with DPC sensitization were TCRs above 1 in 1000 frequency.

The time point: healthy volunteer bleed at 6 weeks. Extraction yielded total RNA from whole blood (unfractionated). The CDR3 is 14 residues long. Germline CDR1 and CDR2: MNHEY and SVGEGT. Trimming cost V 6 bases and J 6 bases, with 12 bases left between them. About this clonotype: Its antigen is unidentified.

TCRdb re-called the RACE reads through MiXCR, storing one row per CDR3 protein. The repertoire has 70,000 to 95,000 distinct CDR3 sequences, around 9.3% of them found once; the top ten carry roughly 1.5%. The TCR comes from a female donor in good health. Some clones in this sample may be carry-over from other donors' samples. Sequencing input: whole blood. The chain has TRBV6-2 or TRBV6-3 and TRBJ1-6; D gene uncertain. CDR3 sequence (DNA): TGTGCCAGCAGGCAAGGACTGGGTAATTCACCCCTCCACTTT. Translated: CASRQGLGNSPLHF.